Below, 18 T cell receptor beta chains from the same sample are listed, as sequenced in a study of OX40 agonist ivuxolimab in advanced cancers. Produced via immunoSEQ multiplex PCR; TCRdb's table is partial and in-frame only. The sample yields around 100,000 clones, under 95% seen once. Sequencing was performed on CD4+ or CD8+ T cells sorted from blood, taken in a trial of the OX40 agonist ivuxolimab. These receptors were obtained from an adult with an advanced solid tumor such as melanoma, head and neck, liver or kidney cancer.

This chain links TRBV4-2 with TRBJ2-3; possibly TRBD1 for D (6 bases). CDR1 is LGHNA, CDR2 YNFKEQ, per germline. CDR3 length: 13 amino acids. The V gene lost 1 base and the J gene lost 6 bases, with 8 bases spanning the gap. CDR3 protein: CASSQGRGDTQYF. As DNA, the CDR3 is TGTGCCAGCAGCCAAGGAAGGGGGGATACGCAGTATTTT.

The CDR3 region has the DNA TGTGCCAGCAGTGGGACTAGCGGGAGGGCCTGGGGCAATGAGCAGTTCTTC. This translates into CASSGTSGRAWGNEQFF. This sequence joins TRBV6-1 and TRBJ2-1; 15 positions match TRBD2. Trimming cost V 4 bases and J 6 bases; bases outside gene matches: 7. The CDR3 has 17 residues. The germline V gene has CDR1 MNHNS and CDR2 SASEGT.

The chain recombines TRBV11-1 with TRBJ2-7; TRBD2 aligns across 7 bases. V lost 5 bases, J lost 0 bases, and 10 bases stayed unmatched. From germline, CDR1 is SGHAT and CDR2 FQDESV (reference sequence). The CDR3 is made up of 16 amino acids. CDR3 sequence (DNA): TGTGCCAGCAGCCCCTTAGGGAGGGCCACCTCCTACGAGCAGTACTTC. This sequence encodes CASSPLGRATSYEQYF.

CDR3 in amino acids: CASSLSGTETQYF. In DNA form, the CDR3 reads TGTGCCAGCAGCTTATCTGGGACGGAGACCCAGTACTTC. The J gene is TRBJ2-5, the V gene TRBV5-6, with D perhaps given as TRBD1 or TRBD2 (5 bases each). CDR1 and CDR2 (germline): SGHDT, YYEEEE. The CDR3 contains 13 residues. The ends were cut back, 2 bases at V and 5 bases at J, with 10 bases in the middle.

This clone was counted once. J is TRBJ2-3 and V is TRBV4-2, with D possibly TRBD1 on 5 matching bases. Per the germline V gene, CDR1 is LGHNA and CDR2 is YNFKEQ. This CDR3 has 17 amino acids. The V and J ends lost 4 bases and 0 bases respectively, with 17 bases between them. For the CDR3, the DNA is TGTGCCAGCAGCCCTCTAGGGGCGACTTCTAGCACAGATACGCAGTATTTT. Residues: CASSPLGATSSTDTQYF.

The CDR3 DNA sequence: TGTGCCAGCAGCTTAGTCGGGACCACTAGCACAGATACGCAGTATTTT. Residues: CASSLVGTTSTDTQYF. The chain couples TRBV7-2 to TRBJ2-3; possibly TRBD1 or TRBD2 for D (5 bases each). V was shortened by 1 base and J by 0 bases, with 11 bases between the two germline ends. Germline CDR1 and CDR2: SGHTA and FQGNSA. CDR3 size: 16 residues. The full variable domain, its missing parts supplied by reference TRBV7-2 and TRBJ2-3, is GAGVSQSPSNKVTEKGKDVELRCDPISGHTALYWYRQSLGQGLEFLIYFQGNSAPDKSGLPSDRFSAERTGGSVSTLTIQRTQQEDSAVYLCASSLVGTTSTDTQYFGPGTRLTVL.

The gene calls are TRBV10-3 and TRBJ2-5; no firm D call. Germline CDR1 and CDR2: ENHRY and SYGVKD. The germline V and J ends were trimmed by 0 bases and 2 bases, with 16 bases remaining between them. The CDR3 runs 17 residues. CDR3 sequence (DNA): TGTGCCATCAGTGAGTCGAATCCCAAGGCCCCTCAAGAGACCCAGTACTTC. Protein sequence: CAISESNPKAPQETQYF.

The V call is TRBV18, the J call TRBJ2-5; the D gene could be TRBD1 or TRBD2 (5 bases each). V gave up 2 bases and J gave up 7 bases, with 17 bases separating them. Germline CDR1 KGHSH, CDR2 LQKENI. This CDR3 is 15 amino acids long. The CDR3 is CASSPGTGRFATQYF. The CDR3 region has the DNA TGTGCCAGCTCACCAGGGACGGGCAGGTTTGCGACCCAGTACTTC.

V is TRBV5-1 and J is TRBJ2-7, with D possibly matching TRBD2 (6 bases). The CDR3 loop spans 13 amino acids. Germline CDR1 SGHRS, CDR2 YFSETQ. The germline V and J ends were trimmed by 4 bases and 4 bases, with 12 bases remaining between them. The CDR3: CASSQEGGYEQYF. CDR3 nucleotide sequence: TGCGCCAGCAGCCAAGAAGGAGGGTACGAGCAGTACTTC. The full variable domain, completed using reference TRBV5-1 and TRBJ2-7, is KAGVTQTPRYLIKTRGQQVTLSCSPISGHRSVSWYQQTPGQGLQFLFEYFSETQRNKGNFPGRFSGRQFSNSRSEMNVSTLELGDSALYLCASSQEGGYEQYFGPGTRLTVT.

The rearrangement links TRBV9 to TRBJ2-1, with 7 bases identical to TRBD2. Looked up from germline, CDR1 is SGDLS and CDR2 is YYNGEE. Losses at the gene ends were 0 bases for V and 10 bases for J; bases not matched to a gene: 13. The CDR3 loop spans 16 amino acids. CDR3 loop: CASSVGALAGVSEQFF. CDR3 in DNA: TGTGCCAGCAGCGTAGGGGCCCTTGCGGGAGTATCCGAGCAGTTCTTC.

This sequence joins TRBV2 and TRBJ2-7; the D is unclear. The CDR3 has 14 amino acids. The ends were cut back, 7 bases at V and 0 bases at J, with 13 bases in the middle. Germline-derived CDR1 and CDR2 are SNHLY and FYNNEI. CDR3 bases: TGTGCCAGCACTCCATTGGACCGCTCCTACGAGCAGTACTTC. It is translated as CASTPLDRSYEQYF.

This sequence joins TRBV7-2 and TRBJ1-2; 7 positions agree with TRBD1. Germline V gene sequence: CDR1 SGHTA, CDR2 FQGNSA. V lost 8 bases, J lost 2 bases, and 8 bases stayed unmatched. This CDR3 is 14 amino acids long. CDR3 nucleotide sequence: TGTGCCAGCGCCCCCGGGACAGAGAACTATGGCTACACCTTC. Amino acid sequence: CASAPGTENYGYTF.

The chain joins TRBV28 to TRBJ2-7, with 13 nucleotides matching TRBD2. Germline V gives CDR1 MDHEN, CDR2 SYDVKM. V lost 6 bases, J lost 0 bases, and 2 bases stayed unmatched. This CDR3 is built from 15 residues. The CDR3 is CASSRTSGSSYEQYF. The CDR3 nucleotides read TGTGCCAGCAGCAGGACTAGCGGGAGCTCCTACGAGCAGTACTTC.

The chain joins TRBV9 to TRBJ2-1, with D perhaps TRBD2 (6 bases). The V end was cut by 4 bases, the J end by 2 bases, with 13 bases between. There are 15 residues in the CDR3. Germline V gene sequence: CDR1 SGDLS, CDR2 YYNGEE. CDR3 DNA: TGTGCCAGCAGCCTCGAGCGGGTTGCCTACAATGAGCAGTTCTTC. It yields the protein CASSLERVAYNEQFF.

This sequence joins TRBV5-4 and TRBJ1-4, with 7 bases that match TRBD1. Trimming cost V 3 bases and J 5 bases; bases outside gene matches: 4. The V gene's germline CDR1 is SGHNT and CDR2 YYREEE (reference sequence). This CDR3 is built from 14 residues. Here the CDR3 reads CASSSTGENEKLFF. The CDR3 bases are TGTGCCAGCAGCTCAACAGGGGAAAATGAAAAACTGTTTTTT.

The DNA of the CDR3 is TGTGCCAGCAGTTACGAGGACGAGCAGTACTTC. Protein: CASSYEDEQYF. This chain links TRBV2 with TRBJ2-7; D is unclear. This CDR3 spans 11 amino acids. CDR1 SNHLY and CDR2 FYNNEI come from the germline V gene. Trimming shortened V by 5 bases and J by 5 bases, and 7 bases separated the two germline ends.

The chain is built from TRBV2 and TRBJ1-2, with no clear D. CDR3 length: 16 amino acids. The V end was cut by 2 bases, the J end by 0 bases, with 13 bases between. CDR1 is SNHLY, CDR2 FYNNEI, per germline. Here the CDR3 reads CASSEYERKANYGYTF. CDR3 DNA: TGTGCCAGCAGTGAATACGAACGGAAAGCTAACTATGGCTACACCTTC.

This chain links TRBV7-9 with TRBJ1-5, with D possibly being TRBD1 (5 bases). CDR1 SEHNR and CDR2 FQNEAQ come from the germline V gene (reference sequence). This CDR3 comprises 12 residues. V lost 5 bases and J lost 9, with 11 bases in between. The CDR3 bases are TGTGCCAGCAGCCGGGGGGAACTGCCCCAGCATTTT. Residues: CASSRGELPQHF.